In this sample, the clone carrying this TCR beta chain turned up a few times. What it recognizes is unknown. The sample belongs to a study of regulatory T cells in long-lasting Graves disease. Overall study: Persistence in Graves' disease required over 5 years of antithyroid drugs plus positive TSH receptor antibodies.

The germline V and J ends were trimmed by 6 bases and 4 bases, with 9 bases remaining between them. In germline, CDR1 is LGHDT, CDR2 YNNKEL (reference sequence). CDR3 length: 13 amino acids. Investigators prepared the TCR beta libraries by applying iRepertoire HTBI primers and Arm-PCR of CDR3 regions. TCRdb re-called the multiplex PCR reads with MiXCR, one entry per CDR3 protein. The sample lists over 650,000 distinct CDR3 sequences, about 30% occurring once. As for time point: persistent/refractory GD, antithyroid drugs over 5 years with positive TRAb. There was RNA extracted from PBMCs, and the TCR library was made from it. In this cohort, patients came from an endocrinology department located in Xi'an, China. Overall study results and limits: Segments TRBV28, TRBJ1-2 and TRBJ2-5 showed preferential usage in persistent disease.

Sequencing was performed on peripheral blood mononuclear cells (PBMCs), taken when the disease was refractory, from a patient treated with antithyroid drugs. The chain couples TRBV3-1 to TRBJ2-2; no reliable D call. The sequence derives from a female donor with Graves disease. CDR3 loop: CASSRPSTGELFF. The DNA of the CDR3 is TGTGCCAGCAGTCGACCCAGCACCGGGGAGCTGTTTTTT.